This TCR beta chain was sequenced for a study of T cell repertoires in cytomegalovirus infection. About the research overall: Based on public TCR beta signatures, there were indications of CMV infection and of a matching HLA type. Study observations and caveats: Across the ex vivo response, the dominant clonotypes were HLA-C-restricted CMV-specific TCR beta clonotypes.

The table lists this clonotype with many counts. Its antigen remains unknown. TCRdb re-analysed the reads in MiXCR, keeping a single row per CDR3 protein. The sample lists hundreds of thousands of distinct CDR3 sequences, 15% to 20% seen once, with under 9% in the top ten. The CDR3 has 17 residues. Germline V gene sequence: CDR1 SGHTA, CDR2 FQGNSA. V lost 0 bases and J 5 bases, leaving 20 bases between the germline ends. This clonotype was sampled from a human donor in good health (CMV status not recorded). Some clones in this sample may be carry-over from other donors' samples. This rearrangement joins TRBV7-2 to TRBJ2-7; a weak D match, TRBD2 (6 bases). The sequencing sample was made of PBMCs. This CDR3 is CASSLARREGIRHEQYF. CDR3 nucleotides: TGTGCCAGCAGCTTAGCTAGGAGGGAAGGGATCCGCCACGAGCAGTACTTC.